This T cell receptor (beta chain) comes out of a study of blood T cell repertoires in COVID-19. In the study overall: COVID-19 samples, acute and convalescent, were from the United States, Italy and Spain. Sources were T cells, B-cell-depleted T cells, or PBMCs; the material itself was cDNA or gDNA.

V trimming: 4 bases; J trimming: 3 bases; junction bases outside the gene matches: 8. Germline loops: CDR1 PRHDT, CDR2 FYEKMQ (reference sequence). This CDR3 region has 16 residues. Authors' methods: From reference gene primer amplification, estimates of nucleated cell counts were derived. This table comes from immunoSEQ multiplex PCR, and its TCRdb copy is limited to in-frame clones, with some not included. V and J calls and clone size are as listed in that table; D and trimming were resolved from the DNA. The sample carries around 130,000 clones, roughly 80% recorded once. The source material was peripheral blood. This chain uses TRBV13 with TRBJ2-7, with 11 bases matching TRBD2. The TCR was taken from a woman aged 80 or over with acute or convalescent COVID-19. CDR3 coding DNA: TGTGCCAGCAGCTCGATCAGACTAGCGGGGAACTACGAGCAGTACTTC. It yields the protein CASSSIRLAGNYEQYF.